This T cell receptor (beta chain) comes out of a study of T cell responses to AZD1222 COVID-19 vaccine. Germline trimming cut 3 bases from V and 6 bases from J; bases unmatched to any gene: 2. Germline V gives CDR1 SGHTA, CDR2 FQGNSA. The CDR3 has 13 residues. Sequenced by immunoSEQ multiplex PCR; TCRdb stores in-frame clones only, minus some. The table has about 99,000 clones, approximately 90% seen once. The TCR originated in an adult who received the AZD1222 COVID-19 vaccine. The chain uses TRBV7-2 and TRBJ2-7; 10 nucleotides line up with TRBD1. This sample comprised peripheral blood, obtained 28 days after the second AZD1222 dose. The CDR3 protein is CASSFDRGREQYF. The CDR3 DNA sequence: TGTGCCAGCAGCTTTGACAGGGGGCGCGAGCAGTACTTC.